These T cell receptor beta chains were read from a single sample in a study of blood T cell repertoires in COVID-19. Clones were read by immunoSEQ multiplex PCR, and TCRdb kept only the in-frame ones, dropping some. Of 250,000 to 300,000 clones listed, roughly 89% are singletons. The sequencing input was peripheral blood. Receptor source: a woman aged 40 to 50 who had recovered from COVID-19. The CDR3 runs from the conserved cysteine through the conserved F or W. A D gene is named only where the DNA matches it firmly. Size is stated for part of the rows, as once, few or many counts, or as a class when the clone is expanded.

TRBD1	TRBV5-4	TRBJ1-4	.	CASSGGQGRTNEKLFF	TGTGCCAGCAGCGGCGGACAGGGAAGAACTAATGAAAAACTGTTTTTT
TRBD1	TRBV7-2	TRBJ2-2	.	CASSLARTGYTGELFF	TGTGCCAGCAGCTTAGCACGGACAGGGTACACCGGGGAGCTGTTTTTT
TRBD2	TRBV11-3	TRBJ2-3	.	CASSQIVTSGYPTDTQYF	TGTGCCAGCAGCCAGATCGTTACTAGCGGTTACCCTACAGATACGCAGTATTTT
.	TRBV6-5	TRBJ1-2	few	CASSYSVPGAGGCTF	TGTGCCAGCAGTTACTCGGTACCTGGGGCCGGGGGTTGCACCTTC
.	TRBV9	TRBJ2-3	.	CASSPYWGLGGDTQYF	TGTGCCAGCAGCCCCTATTGGGGGTTGGGGGGAGATACGCAGTATTTT
.	TRBV18	TRBJ2-3	.	CASSQTTGDTQYF	TGTGCCAGCTCACAGACCACAGGAGATACGCAGTATTTT
TRBD2	TRBV2	TRBJ2-1	.	CASRVVAGANEQFF	TGTGCCAGCAGGGTGGTAGCGGGAGCGAATGAGCAGTTCTTC
TRBD1	TRBV12-3/TRBV12-4	TRBJ2-7	.	CASRDRGGEQYF	TGTGCCAGCAGGGACAGGGGCGGCGAGCAGTACTTC
TRBD1	TRBV10-3	TRBJ1-1	.	CAISEGQGAFF	TGTGCCATCAGTGAGGGACAGGGAGCTTTCTTT
.	TRBV2	TRBJ2-3	.	CASSVLTDTQYF	TGTGCCAGCAGTGTCCTCACAGATACGCAGTATTTT
TRBD1	TRBV6-5	TRBJ1-4	.	CASAQGHGNEKLFF	TGTGCCAGCGCACAGGGGCACGGTAATGAAAAACTGTTTTTT
TRBD2	TRBV28	TRBJ2-2	.	CASSYSGTTGELFF	TGTGCCAGCAGTTATAGCGGGACGACCGGGGAGCTGTTTTTT
TRBD1	TRBV5-5	TRBJ2-1	.	CASSFLGTGALNEQFF	TGTGCCAGCAGCTTCCTAGGGACAGGGGCCCTCAATGAGCAGTTCTTC
.	TRBV5-5	TRBJ1-2	.	CASSLAGDTPGYTF	TGTGCCAGCAGCTTGGCAGGCGATACCCCCGGCTACACCTTC
.	TRBV7-2	TRBJ1-1	.	CASSSAGPNRGEAFF	TGTGCCAGCAGCTCCGCCGGTCCTAACCGGGGTGAAGCTTTCTTT
.	TRBV11-2	TRBJ2-2	.	CASSLQGTSGELFF	TGTGCCAGCAGCTTACAGGGAACGAGCGGGGAGCTGTTTTTT
.	TRBV11-2	TRBJ2-7	.	CASSLGATSSYEQYF	TGTGCCAGCAGCTTAGGGGCCACGAGCTCCTACGAGCAGTACTTC
TRBD2	TRBV3-1/TRBV3-2	TRBJ2-5	.	CASSQGSGRAGGTQYF	TGTGCCAGCAGCCAAGGCAGCGGGAGGGCCGGTGGGACCCAGTACTTC
TRBD1	TRBV6-1	TRBJ2-7	.	CASSETGGWDEQYF	TGTGCCAGCAGTGAAACAGGGGGTTGGGACGAGCAGTACTTC
TRBD1	TRBV19	TRBJ2-2	.	CASAGTGETGELFF	TGTGCCAGTGCCGGGACAGGAGAAACCGGGGAGCTGTTTTTT
TRBD1	TRBV19	TRBJ2-1	.	CASSPRERQGFNEQFF	TGTGCCAGTAGTCCCCGCGAGAGACAGGGGTTTAATGAGCAGTTCTTC
.	TRBV11-2	TRBJ2-5	few	CASTPGLGIETQYF	TGTGCCAGCACCCCGGGACTCGGGATTGAGACCCAGTACTTC
TRBD1	TRBV5-1	TRBJ1-1	.	CASRRLTGGNTEAFF	TGCGCCAGCAGGCGGCTTACAGGGGGTAACACTGAAGCTTTCTTT
.	TRBV30	TRBJ1-5	.	CAWSVPRDNQPQHF	TGTGCCTGGAGTGTACCCAGGGACAATCAGCCCCAGCATTTT
.	TRBV6-5	TRBJ1-5	.	CASSYISGNQPQHF	TGTGCCAGCAGTTACATCAGCGGGAATCAGCCCCAGCATTTT
.	TRBV4-3	TRBJ1-3	.	CASSQGHTSGNTIYF	TGCGCCAGCAGCCAAGGGCACACATCTGGAAACACCATATATTTT
TRBD1	TRBV6-5	TRBJ1-2	once	CASSLTGMKGYTF	TGTGCCAGCAGCTTGACAGGGATGAAAGGCTACACCTTC
TRBD1	TRBV18	TRBJ2-1	.	CASSPWDSLNEQFF	TGTGCCAGCTCACCTTGGGACAGCCTCAATGAGCAGTTCTTC
TRBD2	TRBV6-1	TRBJ2-7	.	CASSEVLTSGAYEQYF	TGTGCCAGCAGTGAAGTATTGACTAGCGGTGCCTACGAGCAGTACTTC
TRBD1	TRBV6-6	TRBJ1-2	.	CASSQHPGQGATNYGYTF	TGTGCCAGCAGTCAACACCCGGGACAGGGGGCGACTAACTATGGCTACACCTTC
.	TRBV10-3	TRBJ2-6	.	CAISRDTYSGANVLTF	TGTGCCATCAGTCGGGACACCTACTCTGGGGCCAACGTCCTGACTTTC
.	TRBV20-1	TRBJ1-2	.	CSASTRNYGYTF	TGCAGTGCTAGTACTCGCAACTATGGCTACACCTTC
TRBD1	TRBV28	TRBJ2-7	.	CASSYNRGEQYF	TGTGCCAGCAGTTATAACAGGGGCGAGCAGTACTTC
.	TRBV10-2	TRBJ1-1	.	CASSSQGNTEAFF	TGCGCCAGCAGCTCCCAGGGAAACACTGAAGCTTTCTTT
TRBD1	TRBV6-2/TRBV6-3	TRBJ1-6	.	CASSYSGTETLHF	TGTGCCAGCAGTTACTCCGGGACAGAGACCCTCCACTTT
TRBD2	TRBV6-4	TRBJ2-1	.	CASYGTSGRSSYNEQFF	TGTGCCAGCTACGGGACTAGCGGCCGTAGCTCCTACAATGAGCAGTTCTTC
.	TRBV12-3/TRBV12-4	TRBJ1-5	.	CASSFVGHQPQHF	TGTGCCAGCAGTTTCGTGGGCCACCAGCCCCAGCATTTT
TRBD2	TRBV6-5	TRBJ2-2	.	CASSLLSGSTGELFF	TGTGCCAGCAGTCTGCTCAGCGGGAGTACCGGGGAGCTGTTTTTT
TRBD1	TRBV4-2	TRBJ1-3	.	CASSQEVQGVSSGGNTIYF	TGTGCCAGCAGCCAAGAGGTCCAGGGGGTTTCCTCGGGTGGAAACACCATATATTTT
TRBD2	TRBV2	TRBJ2-1	.	CASRGLAGRNEQFF	TGTGCCAGCAGGGGACTAGCGGGACGCAATGAGCAGTTCTTC
.	TRBV4-3	TRBJ1-4	.	CASSQDQGLIANEKLFF	TGCGCCAGCAGCCAAGATCAGGGGTTAATCGCTAATGAAAAACTGTTTTTT
.	TRBV7-9	TRBJ1-4	.	CASSAIFGQQNEKLFF	TGTGCCAGCAGCGCAATATTCGGACAGCAGAATGAAAAACTGTTTTTT
.	TRBV6-5	TRBJ2-7	.	CASSYGPGMGEQYF	TGTGCCAGCAGTTACGGTCCGGGGATGGGCGAGCAGTACTTC
.	TRBV19	TRBJ2-2	.	CASSINGGLNTGELFF	TGTGCCAGTAGTATTAATGGGGGCTTAAACACCGGGGAGCTGTTTTTT
TRBD1	TRBV25-1	TRBJ1-3	.	CASSEYGTGVGNTIYF	TGTGCCAGCAGTGAATACGGGACAGGGGTTGGAAACACCATATATTTT
TRBD1	TRBV7-8	TRBJ1-3	few	CASSRRGLGNTIYF	TGTGCCAGCAGCCGCAGGGGGCTCGGAAACACCATATATTTT